This record concerns one T cell receptor (beta chain) sequence. The data belong to a study of blood T cell repertoires in COVID-19. Study-level background: Acute and convalescent COVID-19 specimens originated in the United States, Italy and Spain.

The study drew participants aged about 18 to 89 years from some 24 US areas. Cohorts were assigned according to the clinical history that participants reported. The repertoire was sequenced with immunoSEQ multiplex PCR; TCRdb's copy has only in-frame clones and lacks some. The table has some 210,000 clones, 80% to 90% seen once. The sequence was obtained from a man between 18 and 29 years old with acute COVID-19. The sequenced sample consisted of PBMCs or T cells enriched from blood (not recorded which).

The CDR3 sequence: CASSLRTGANTGELFF. Written as DNA, the CDR3 is TGTGCCAGTAGTTTACGGACAGGTGCGAACACCGGGGAGCTGTTTTTT. The chain links TRBV19 to TRBJ2-2, with 7 bases that match TRBD1. Trimming cost V 5 bases and J 0 bases; bases outside gene matches: 6. This CDR3 has 16 amino acids. The germline gives CDR1 LNHDA, CDR2 SQIVND (reference sequence). Filled out from reference TRBV19 and TRBJ2-2, the complete variable domain reads DGGITQSPKYLFRKEGQNVTLSCEQNLNHDAMYWYRQDPGQGLRLIYYSQIVNDFQKGDIAEGYSVSREKKESFPLTVTSAQKNPTAFYLCASSLRTGANTGELFFGEGSRLTVL.